This entry is about one T cell receptor (beta chain). Libraries were prepared by immunoSEQ multiplex PCR; TCRdb keeps only in-frame clonotypes and omits some of them. The sample shows nearly 250,000 clones, approximately 85% of them seen only once. These data come from a study of blood T cell repertoires in COVID-19. Across the study: The cDNA or gDNA used as material had been derived from T cells, B-cell-depleted T cells, or PBMCs.

The participants were between roughly 18 and 100 years old and came from about two dozen US areas. Cohorts were assigned according to the clinical history that participants reported. Before being deemed recovered, Cohort 3 donors had two negative PCRs, clearance, or symptom resolution. CDR3 length: 14 amino acids. The V gene lost 2 bases and the J gene lost 1 base, with 9 bases spanning the gap. Germline V gene data show CDR1 as SGDLS and CDR2 as YYNGEE. The source material was PBMCs or T cells enriched from blood (not recorded which). This rearrangement joins TRBV9 to TRBJ1-1; D unresolved. The receptor was isolated from a woman between 50 and 59 years old who had recovered from COVID-19. Written as DNA, the CDR3 is TGTGCCAGCAGCGTCCAGGCCCGGAACACTGAAGCTTTCTTT. This gives the protein CASSVQARNTEAFF.